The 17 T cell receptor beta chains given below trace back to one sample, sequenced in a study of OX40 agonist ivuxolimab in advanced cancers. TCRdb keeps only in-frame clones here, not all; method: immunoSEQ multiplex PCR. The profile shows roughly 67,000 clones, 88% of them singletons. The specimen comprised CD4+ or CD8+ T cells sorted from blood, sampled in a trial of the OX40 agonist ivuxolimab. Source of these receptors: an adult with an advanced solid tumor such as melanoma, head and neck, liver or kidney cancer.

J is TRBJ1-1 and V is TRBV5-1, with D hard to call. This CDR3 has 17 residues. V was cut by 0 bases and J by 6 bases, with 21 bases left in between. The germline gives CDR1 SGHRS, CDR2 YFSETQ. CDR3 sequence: CASSLANSEWKGSEAFF. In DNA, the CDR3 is TGCGCCAGCAGCTTGGCTAACAGCGAATGGAAGGGCTCTGAAGCTTTCTTT. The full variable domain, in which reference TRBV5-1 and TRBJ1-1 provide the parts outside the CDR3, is KAGVTQTPRYLIKTRGQQVTLSCSPISGHRSVSWYQQTPGQGLQFLFEYFSETQRNKGNFPGRFSGRQFSNSRSEMNVSTLELGDSALYLCASSLANSEWKGSEAFFGQGTRLTVV.

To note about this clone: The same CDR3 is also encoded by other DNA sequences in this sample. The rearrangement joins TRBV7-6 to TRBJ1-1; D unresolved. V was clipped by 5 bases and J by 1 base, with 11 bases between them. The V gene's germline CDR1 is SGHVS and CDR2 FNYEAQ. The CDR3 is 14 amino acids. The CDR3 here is CASSPRTGNTEAFF. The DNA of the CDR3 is TGTGCCAGCAGCCCCCGGACTGGGAACACTGAAGCTTTCTTT.

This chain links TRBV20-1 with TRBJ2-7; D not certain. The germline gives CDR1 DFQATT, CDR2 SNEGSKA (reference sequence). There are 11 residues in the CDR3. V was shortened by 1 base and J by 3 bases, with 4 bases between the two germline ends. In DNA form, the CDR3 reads TGCAGTGCTAGAGTCGACTACGAGCAGTACTTC. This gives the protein CSARVDYEQYF.

Here the CDR3 DNA reads TGTGCCAGCAGTGAAGATCCGGCGAGACAGGACGAGCAGTACTTC. Protein: CASSEDPARQDEQYF. The V gene is TRBV2, the J gene TRBJ2-7; weak D call: TRBD1 (6 bases). Germline V gene data show CDR1 as SNHLY and CDR2 as FYNNEI. The CDR3 extends over 15 amino acids. The ends were cut back, 1 base at V and 5 bases at J, with 15 bases in the middle.

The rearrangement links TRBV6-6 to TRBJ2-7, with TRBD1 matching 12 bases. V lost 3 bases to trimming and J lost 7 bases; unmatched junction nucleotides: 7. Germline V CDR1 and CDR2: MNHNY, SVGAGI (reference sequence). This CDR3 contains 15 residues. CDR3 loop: CASSYGTGGPREQYF. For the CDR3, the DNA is TGTGCCAGCAGTTATGGGACAGGGGGCCCTCGAGAGCAGTACTTC.

CDR3 bases: TGTGCCAGCAGTTTACGGTACAGCTCCTACGAGCAGTACTTC. Translated, it gives CASSLRYSSYEQYF. This chain joins TRBV27 and TRBJ2-5; D gene uncertain. The J call is in doubt because the DNA end fits TRBJ2-7 better. The CDR3 is made up of 14 amino acids. The germline V gene encodes CDR1 MNHEY and CDR2 SMNVEV (reference sequence).

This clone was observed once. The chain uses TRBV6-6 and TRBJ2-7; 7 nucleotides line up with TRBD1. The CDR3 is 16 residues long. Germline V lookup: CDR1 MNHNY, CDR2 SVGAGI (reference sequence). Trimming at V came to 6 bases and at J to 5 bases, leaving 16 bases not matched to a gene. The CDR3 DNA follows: TGTGCCAGCAGCCTCAGCAGAGGGGGCGCGTTCAACGAGCAGTACTTC. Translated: CASSLSRGGAFNEQYF.

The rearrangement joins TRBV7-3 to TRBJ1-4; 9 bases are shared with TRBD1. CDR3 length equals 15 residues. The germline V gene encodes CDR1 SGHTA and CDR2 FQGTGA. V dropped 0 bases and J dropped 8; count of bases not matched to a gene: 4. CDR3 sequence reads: CASSLTGTGREKLFF. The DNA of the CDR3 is TGTGCCAGCAGCTTAACTGGGACAGGGCGGGAAAAACTGTTTTTT.

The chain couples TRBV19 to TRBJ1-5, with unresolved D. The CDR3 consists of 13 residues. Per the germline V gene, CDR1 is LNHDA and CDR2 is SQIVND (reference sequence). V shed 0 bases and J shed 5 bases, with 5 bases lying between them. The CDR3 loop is CASSIEAHQPQHF. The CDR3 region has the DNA TGTGCCAGTAGTATAGAGGCCCATCAGCCCCAGCATTTT.

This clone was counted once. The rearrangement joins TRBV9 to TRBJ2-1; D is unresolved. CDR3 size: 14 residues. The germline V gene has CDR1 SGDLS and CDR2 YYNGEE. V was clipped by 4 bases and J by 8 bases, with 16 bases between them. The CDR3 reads CASSLRGLQDEQFF. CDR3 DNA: TGTGCCAGCAGCCTCCGTGGGCTTCAGGATGAGCAGTTCTTC.

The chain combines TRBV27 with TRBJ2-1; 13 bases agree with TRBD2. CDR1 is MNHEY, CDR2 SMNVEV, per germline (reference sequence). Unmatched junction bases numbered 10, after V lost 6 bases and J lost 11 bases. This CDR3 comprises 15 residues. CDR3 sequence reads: CASRIGTSGRAQQFF. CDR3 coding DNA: TGTGCCAGCAGAATAGGCACTAGCGGGAGGGCCCAGCAGTTCTTC.

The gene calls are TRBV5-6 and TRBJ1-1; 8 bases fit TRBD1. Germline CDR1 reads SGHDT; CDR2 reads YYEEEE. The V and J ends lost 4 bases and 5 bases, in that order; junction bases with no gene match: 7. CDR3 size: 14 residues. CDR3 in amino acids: CASSQGARETEAFF. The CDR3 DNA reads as TGTGCCAGCAGCCAGGGGGCACGGGAAACTGAAGCTTTCTTT.

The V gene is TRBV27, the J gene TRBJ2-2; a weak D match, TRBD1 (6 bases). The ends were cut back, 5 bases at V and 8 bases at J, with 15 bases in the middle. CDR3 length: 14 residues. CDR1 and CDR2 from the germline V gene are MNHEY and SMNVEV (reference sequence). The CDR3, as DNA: TGTGCCAGCAGTCCCCAGGGGAATTCGGGGGAGCTGTTTTTT. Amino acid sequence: CASSPQGNSGELFF.

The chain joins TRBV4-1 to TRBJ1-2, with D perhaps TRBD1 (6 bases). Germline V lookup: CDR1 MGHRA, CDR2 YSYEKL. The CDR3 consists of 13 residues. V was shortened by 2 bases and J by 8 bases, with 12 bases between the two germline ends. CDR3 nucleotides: TGCGCCAGCAGCCAACCAGCCGGGGGCGGCTACACCTTC. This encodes CASSQPAGGGYTF.

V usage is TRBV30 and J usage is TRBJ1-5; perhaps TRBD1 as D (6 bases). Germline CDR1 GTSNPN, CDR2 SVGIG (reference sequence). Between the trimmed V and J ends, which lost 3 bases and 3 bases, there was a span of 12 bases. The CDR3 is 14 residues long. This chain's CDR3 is CAWSPGHTNQPQHF. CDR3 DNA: TGTGCCTGGAGCCCGGGACACACCAATCAGCCCCAGCATTTT.

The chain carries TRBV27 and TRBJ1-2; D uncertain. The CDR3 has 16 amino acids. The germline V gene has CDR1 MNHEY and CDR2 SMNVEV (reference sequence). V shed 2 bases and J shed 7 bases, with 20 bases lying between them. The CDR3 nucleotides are TGTGCCAGCAGTTTAATGGGCACACTTCCCCCCCGTGGCTACACCTTC. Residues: CASSLMGTLPPRGYTF.

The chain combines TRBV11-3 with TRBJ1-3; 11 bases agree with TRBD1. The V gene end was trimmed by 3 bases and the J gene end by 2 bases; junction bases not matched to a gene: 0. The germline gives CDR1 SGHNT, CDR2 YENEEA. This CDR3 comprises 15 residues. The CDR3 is CASSLGQGAGNTIYF. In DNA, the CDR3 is TGTGCCAGCAGCTTGGGACAGGGGGCTGGAAACACCATATATTTT. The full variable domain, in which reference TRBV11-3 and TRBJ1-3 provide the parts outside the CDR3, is EAGVVQSPRYKIIEKKQPVAFWCNPISGHNTLYWYLQNLGQGPELLIRYENEEAVDDSQLPKDRFSAERLKGVDSTLKIQPAELGDSAVYLCASSLGQGAGNTIYFGEGSWLTVV.